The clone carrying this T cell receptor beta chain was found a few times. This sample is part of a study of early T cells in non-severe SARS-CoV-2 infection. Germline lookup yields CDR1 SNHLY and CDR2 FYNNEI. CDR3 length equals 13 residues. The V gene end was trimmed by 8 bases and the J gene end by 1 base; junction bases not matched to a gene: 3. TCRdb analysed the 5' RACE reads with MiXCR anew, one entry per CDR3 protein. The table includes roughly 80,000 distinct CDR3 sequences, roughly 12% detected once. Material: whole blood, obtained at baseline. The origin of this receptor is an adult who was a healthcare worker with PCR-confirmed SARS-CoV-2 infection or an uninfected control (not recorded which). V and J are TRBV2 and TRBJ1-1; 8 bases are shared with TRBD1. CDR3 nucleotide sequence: TGTGCCAGCGCCGGACAGGGGAACACTGAAGCTTTCTTT. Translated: CASAGQGNTEAFF.